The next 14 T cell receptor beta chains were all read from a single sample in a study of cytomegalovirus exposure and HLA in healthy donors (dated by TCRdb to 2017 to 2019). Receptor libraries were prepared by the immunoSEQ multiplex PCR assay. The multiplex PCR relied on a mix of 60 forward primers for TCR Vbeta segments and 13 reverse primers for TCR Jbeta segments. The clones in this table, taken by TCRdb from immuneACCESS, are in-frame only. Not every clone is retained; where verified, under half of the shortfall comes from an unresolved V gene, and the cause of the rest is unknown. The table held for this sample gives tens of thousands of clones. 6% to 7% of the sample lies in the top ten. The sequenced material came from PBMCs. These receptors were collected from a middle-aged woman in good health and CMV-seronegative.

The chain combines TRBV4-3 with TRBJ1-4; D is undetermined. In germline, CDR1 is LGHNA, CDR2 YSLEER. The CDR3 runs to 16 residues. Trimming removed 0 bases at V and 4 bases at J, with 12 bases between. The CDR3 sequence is CASSQDAGTLNEKLFF. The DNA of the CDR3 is TGCGCCAGCAGCCAAGATGCGGGTACTCTTAATGAAAAACTGTTTTTT.

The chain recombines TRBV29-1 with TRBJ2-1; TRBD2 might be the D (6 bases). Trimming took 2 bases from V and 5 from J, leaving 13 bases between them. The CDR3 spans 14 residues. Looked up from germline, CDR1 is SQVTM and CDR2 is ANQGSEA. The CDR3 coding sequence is TGCAGCGTTGAACTCGCGGGGCCGAACAATGAGCAGTTCTTC. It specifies CSVELAGPNNEQFF.

The CDR3: CAISDPGLAGGPVAGELFF. CDR3 coding DNA: TGTGCCATCAGTGATCCGGGACTAGCGGGAGGGCCGGTCGCCGGGGAGCTGTTTTTT. The chain carries TRBV10-3 and TRBJ2-2; 16 positions agree with TRBD2. The V and J ends lost 3 bases and 6 bases, in that order; junction bases with no gene match: 10. The germline CDR1 and CDR2 sequences are ENHRY and SYGVKD. CDR3 length equals 19 residues.

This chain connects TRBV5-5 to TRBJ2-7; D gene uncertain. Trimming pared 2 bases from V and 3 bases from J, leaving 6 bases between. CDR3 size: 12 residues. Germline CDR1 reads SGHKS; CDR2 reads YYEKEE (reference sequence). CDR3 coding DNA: TGTGCCAGCAGCTTTAACAGCTACGAGCAGTACTTC. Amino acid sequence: CASSFNSYEQYF.

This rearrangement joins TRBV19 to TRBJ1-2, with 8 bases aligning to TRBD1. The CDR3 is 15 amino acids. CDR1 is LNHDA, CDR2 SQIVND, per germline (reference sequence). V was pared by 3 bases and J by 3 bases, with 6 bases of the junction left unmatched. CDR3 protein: CASSISSGGDYGYTF. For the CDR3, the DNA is TGTGCCAGTAGTATCTCATCAGGGGGCGACTATGGCTACACCTTC.

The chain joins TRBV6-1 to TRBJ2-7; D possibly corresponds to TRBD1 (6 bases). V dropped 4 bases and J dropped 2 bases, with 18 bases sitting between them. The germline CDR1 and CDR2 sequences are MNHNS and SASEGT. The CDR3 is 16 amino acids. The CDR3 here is CASSAKGEGDTYEQYF. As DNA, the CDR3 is TGTGCCAGCAGTGCAAAAGGGGAAGGGGACACCTACGAGCAGTACTTC.

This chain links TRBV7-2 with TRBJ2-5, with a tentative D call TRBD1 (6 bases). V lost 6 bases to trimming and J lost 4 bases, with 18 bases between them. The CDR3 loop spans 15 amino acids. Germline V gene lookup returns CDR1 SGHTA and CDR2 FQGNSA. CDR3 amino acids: CASSSGQLEGETQYF. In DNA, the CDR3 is TGTGCCAGCAGTTCGGGACAACTCGAGGGAGAGACCCAGTACTTC.

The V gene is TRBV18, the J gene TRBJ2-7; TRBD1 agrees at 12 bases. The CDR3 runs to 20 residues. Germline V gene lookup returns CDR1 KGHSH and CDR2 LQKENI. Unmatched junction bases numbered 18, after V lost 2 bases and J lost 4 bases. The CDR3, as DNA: TGTGCCAGCTCACCATTTGACCAGGGACAGGGGGCGATTTTTGTGTACGAGCAGTACTTC. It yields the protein CASSPFDQGQGAIFVYEQYF. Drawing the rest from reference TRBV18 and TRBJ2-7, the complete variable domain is NAGVMQNPRHLVRRRGQEARLRCSPMKGHSHVYWYRQLPEEGLKFMVYLQKENIIDESGMPKERFSAEFPKEGPSILRIQQVVRGDSAAYFCASSPFDQGQGAIFVYEQYFGPGTRLTVT.

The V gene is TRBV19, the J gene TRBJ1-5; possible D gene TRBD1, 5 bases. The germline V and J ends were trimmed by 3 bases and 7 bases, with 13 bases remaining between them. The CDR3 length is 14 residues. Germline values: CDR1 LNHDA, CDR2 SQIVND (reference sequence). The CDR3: CASSMETAQQPQHF. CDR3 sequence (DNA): TGTGCCAGTAGTATGGAGACAGCTCAGCAGCCCCAGCATTTT.

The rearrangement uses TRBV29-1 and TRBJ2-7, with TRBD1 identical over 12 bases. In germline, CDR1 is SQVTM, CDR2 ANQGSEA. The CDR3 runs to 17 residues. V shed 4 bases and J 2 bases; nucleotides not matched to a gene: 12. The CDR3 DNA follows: TGCAGCGTTGGGGAGGGACAGGGGGCGCGAGGCGCCTACGAGCAGTACTTC. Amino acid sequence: CSVGEGQGARGAYEQYF.

CDR3 bases: TGTGCCAGCACCACGACAGGGATCGCAGATACGCAGTATTTT. Translation gives CASTTTGIADTQYF. J is TRBJ2-3 and V is TRBV5-5; 7 bases line up with TRBD1. J gave up 4 bases and V 6 bases, and 8 bases lay outside the gene matches. The CDR3 totals 14 residues. Germline CDR1 reads SGHKS; CDR2 reads YYEKEE (reference sequence).

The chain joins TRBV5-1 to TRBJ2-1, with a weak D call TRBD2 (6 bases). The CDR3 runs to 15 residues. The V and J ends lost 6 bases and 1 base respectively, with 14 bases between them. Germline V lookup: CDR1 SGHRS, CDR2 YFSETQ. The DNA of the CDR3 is TGCGCCAGCACCCCTGGAGGGGATTCCTACAATGAGCAGTTCTTC. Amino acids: CASTPGGDSYNEQFF.

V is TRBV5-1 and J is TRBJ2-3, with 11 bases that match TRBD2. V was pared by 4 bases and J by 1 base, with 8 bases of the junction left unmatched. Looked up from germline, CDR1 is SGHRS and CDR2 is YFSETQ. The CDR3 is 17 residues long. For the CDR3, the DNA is TGCGCCAGCAGCCTACTAGAACTAGCGGGAGGCACAGATACGCAGTATTTT. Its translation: CASSLLELAGGTDTQYF.

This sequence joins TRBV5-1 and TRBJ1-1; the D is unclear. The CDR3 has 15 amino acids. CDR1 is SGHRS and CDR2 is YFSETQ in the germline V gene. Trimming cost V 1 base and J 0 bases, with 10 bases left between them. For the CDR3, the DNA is TGCGCCAGCAGCTTGTTCTCAGCGATGAACACTGAAGCTTTCTTT. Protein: CASSLFSAMNTEAFF.